The rows below give T cell receptor beta chains drawn from one sample of a study of blood T cell repertoires in COVID-19. Using immunoSEQ multiplex PCR, the repertoire was profiled, and TCRdb retains in-frame clones only, with some absent. In the table there are around 150,000 clones, around 84% of which are singletons. Sequencing input: peripheral blood. Receptor source: a woman older than 75 with acute or convalescent COVID-19. CDR3s include the opening cysteine and the closing phenylalanine or tryptophan.

v_gene: TRBV7-3
CDR3aa: CASRRNGLAGNTGELFF

v_gene: TRBV28
CDR3aa: CASVPPTGAEAFF

v_gene: TRBV2
CDR3aa: CASRHRDANEKLFF

v_gene: TRBV5-1
CDR3aa: CASSFRASVSGGNEQFF

v_gene: TRBV6-1
CDR3aa: CASSEGTSGSETQYF

v_gene: TRBV5-1
CDR3aa: CASSSPGLTSSYEQYF

v_gene: TRBV6-5
CDR3aa: CASKTGVGYTF

v_gene: TRBV25-1
CDR3aa: CASTIGTSGSPQYF

v_gene: TRBV6-2/TRBV6-3
CDR3aa: CASSPVGPASPLHF

v_gene: TRBV30
CDR3aa: CAWSVLGPGNTIYF

v_gene: TRBV5-1
CDR3aa: CASSFSREPRETQYF

v_gene: TRBV2
CDR3aa: CASRSPPGQVTYEQYF

v_gene: TRBV27
CDR3aa: CASSTGASSYNEQFF

v_gene: TRBV7-2
CDR3aa: CASSLAPGRGNQPQHF

v_gene: TRBV14
CDR3aa: CASSLLTSGPTGELFF

v_gene: TRBV11-2
CDR3aa: CASRDRDYGYTF

v_gene: TRBV4-1
CDR3aa: CASSQDSLPDGYTF

v_gene: TRBV6-6
CDR3aa: CASSHQGTSGSYEQYF

v_gene: TRBV2
CDR3aa: CASSPNRGTGELFF

v_gene: TRBV6-5
CDR3aa: CASRLAGGTYEQYF

v_gene: TRBV7-2
CDR3aa: CASSLVPPTGGPYEQYF

v_gene: TRBV28
CDR3aa: CAITTGLRPQHF